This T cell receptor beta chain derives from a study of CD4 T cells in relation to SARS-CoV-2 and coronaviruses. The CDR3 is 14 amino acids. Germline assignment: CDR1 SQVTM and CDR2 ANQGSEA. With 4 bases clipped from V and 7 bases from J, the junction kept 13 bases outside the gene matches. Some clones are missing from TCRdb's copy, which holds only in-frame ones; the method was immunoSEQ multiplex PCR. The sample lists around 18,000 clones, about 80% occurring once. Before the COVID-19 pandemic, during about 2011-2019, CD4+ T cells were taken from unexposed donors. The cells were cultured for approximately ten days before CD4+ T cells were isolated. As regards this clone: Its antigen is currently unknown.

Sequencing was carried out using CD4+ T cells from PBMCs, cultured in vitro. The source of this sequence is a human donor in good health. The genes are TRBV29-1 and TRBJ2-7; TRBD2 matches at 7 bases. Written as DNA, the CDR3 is TGCAGCGTTGTGGGGACGGCGGGGGTTGGGGAGCAGTACTTC. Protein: CSVVGTAGVGEQYF.